This TCR beta chain derives from a study of blood T cell repertoires in COVID-19. Study information: There were acute and convalescent COVID-19 samples, and they came from the United States, Italy and Spain. Sources were T cells, B-cell-depleted T cells, or PBMCs; the material itself was cDNA or gDNA.

Unmatched junction bases numbered 5, after V lost 1 base and J lost 12 bases. Germline V gives CDR1 KGHSH, CDR2 LQKENI. CDR3 length: 13 amino acids. Original analysis: Nucleated cell number was recorded as an estimate derived from reference gene primer amplification. The repertoire was sequenced with immunoSEQ multiplex PCR; TCRdb's copy has only in-frame clones and lacks some. For V, J and clone size, that table is used; D and trimming come from the DNA. The table shows 50,000 to 65,000 clones, with about 86% occurring only once. This chain links TRBV18 with TRBJ1-4, with 7 bases aligning to TRBD1. The receptor was isolated from a man aged 35-49 years with acute or convalescent COVID-19. Sequencing was carried out using peripheral blood. CDR3: CASSPLQDRELFF. DNA for the CDR3: TGTGCCAGCTCACCACTCCAAGACAGGGAACTGTTTTTT.